This T cell receptor beta chain was recorded in a study of T cells after yellow fever vaccination. Whole-study findings and limits: Post-booster repertoires contained most primary-vaccination clones again (roughly 96% CD4, around 88% CD8). Abundant clonotypes from the bulk population could have been carried over as contaminants into FACS-sorted repertoires.

The CDR3 has 13 amino acids. The trim removed 5 bases at V and 12 bases at J, leaving 8 bases unmatched. CDR1 is SGHVS and CDR2 is FNYEAQ in the germline V gene. They built TCR cDNA with 5'RACE template switching, a step that put in a universal primer site and UMIs. TCRdb passed the 5' RACE reads through MiXCR, listing each CDR3 protein once. The data contain 400,000 or so distinct CDR3 sequences, under 14% of them singletons. This clonotype was picked up a small number of times. Its antigen remains unidentified. The gene calls are TRBV7-6 and TRBJ1-2; 11 nucleotides match TRBD1. Sequenced material: PBMCs, taken on the day of the first yellow fever vaccination. This receptor was obtained from a man younger than 35 who received the YFV17D yellow fever vaccine. The CDR3 protein is CASSLGQGAIDTF. CDR3 nucleotide sequence: TGTGCCAGCAGCCTTGGACAGGGGGCTATCGACACCTTC.